Presented here are 23 T cell receptor beta chains from one specimen sequenced in a study of blood T cell repertoires in COVID-19. Repertoires were generated with immunoSEQ multiplex PCR, while TCRdb's copy carries only in-frame clones and drops some. The sample consists of a few hundred thousand clones, about 90% of them appearing once. Sequencing input: peripheral blood. These receptors came from a man in his forties with acute or convalescent COVID-19.

The V gene is TRBV19, the J gene TRBJ1-2; TRBD1 might be the D (6 bases). Germline values: CDR1 LNHDA, CDR2 SQIVND (reference sequence). The V end lost 1 base, the J end lost 0 bases, and 9 bases lay between the germline ends. The CDR3 totals 15 residues. In DNA form, the CDR3 reads TGTGCCAGTAGTATAGCTGGACAGTCTAACTATGGCTACACCTTC. Translated, it gives CASSIAGQSNYGYTF.

This rearrangement joins TRBV9 to TRBJ2-3, with no clear D. V lost 4 bases and J 1 base, leaving 4 bases between the germline ends. CDR1 SGDLS and CDR2 YYNGEE come from the germline V gene. This CDR3 is 12 amino acids long. Here the CDR3 DNA reads TGTGCCAGCAGCCCCGGCACAGATACGCAGTATTTT. Protein: CASSPGTDTQYF.

This sequence joins TRBV9 and TRBJ1-3; D gene unclear. Germline lookup yields CDR1 SGDLS and CDR2 YYNGEE. The V and J ends lost 7 bases and 4 bases respectively, with 3 bases between them. There are 10 residues in the CDR3. The CDR3 nucleotides read TGTGCCAGCGGCGGAAACACCATATATTTT. Translation gives CASGGNTIYF. The complete variable domain, with remaining parts taken from reference TRBV9 and TRBJ1-3, reads DSGVTQTPKHLITATGQRVTLRCSPRSGDLSVYWYQQSLDQGLQFLIQYYNGEERAKGNILERFSAQQFPDLHSELNLSSLELGDSALYFCASGGNTIYFGEGSWLTVV.

This clone was observed a single time. The V call is TRBV5-4, the J call TRBJ2-7; 7 bases line up with TRBD2. V gave up 4 bases and J gave up 3 bases; unmatched junction bases: 7. The CDR3 spans 14 residues. Germline loops: CDR1 SGHNT, CDR2 YYREEE (reference sequence). The CDR3 DNA reads as TGTGCCAGCAGCACCGGGACTACCTACTACGAGCAGTACTTC. Residues: CASSTGTTYYEQYF.

Worth noting for this clone: At one end the junction does not follow the germline gene, possibly because of a read error. DNA for the CDR3: TGTGCCAGCAGTCGACAGAGCAACTACGGCTACACCTTC. Protein sequence: CASSRQSNYGYTF. The rearrangement links TRBV6-5 to TRBJ1-2, with a possible D match to TRBD1 (5 bases). Per germline, CDR1 MNHEY and CDR2 SVGAGI. CDR3 length: 13 residues.

The V call is TRBV7-2, the J call TRBJ1-5, with 11 bases lining up with TRBD1. Per germline, CDR1 SGHTA and CDR2 FQGNSA. The CDR3 runs 16 residues. The J segment lost 0 bases and the V segment lost 4 bases, leaving 2 bases of the junction unmatched. In DNA form, the CDR3 reads TGTGCCAGCAGCTGGACAGGGGGCCTTAGCAATCAGCCCCAGCATTTT. Translating gives CASSWTGGLSNQPQHF.

The table lists this clone with a count of one. The chain joins TRBV18 to TRBJ1-5; D is unclear. Germline-derived CDR1 and CDR2 are KGHSH and LQKENI. CDR3 length: 17 amino acids. Trimming left V 0 bases short and J 0 bases short, with 12 bases between. The CDR3 coding sequence is TGTGCCAGCTCACCACCCGACACCCCGCGTAGCAATCAGCCCCAGCATTTT. The encoded protein is CASSPPDTPRSNQPQHF.

This clone is a singleton in its sample. The rearrangement joins TRBV14 to TRBJ2-7; weak D call: TRBD2 (5 bases). The germline V and J ends were trimmed by 1 base and 4 bases, with 11 bases remaining between them. The CDR3 covers 14 residues. CDR1 is SGHDN and CDR2 is FVKESK in the germline V gene. The CDR3 is CASSQVHRGYEQYF. The CDR3 DNA sequence: TGTGCCAGCAGCCAAGTTCACAGAGGGTACGAGCAGTACTTC.

V is TRBV28 and J is TRBJ2-2, with 7 bases identical to TRBD2. This CDR3 has 16 amino acids. V lost 5 bases, J lost 0 bases, and 6 bases stayed unmatched. The germline V gene has CDR1 MDHEN and CDR2 SYDVKM. The CDR3 loop reads CASSLLGGANTGELFF. The CDR3 DNA reads as TGTGCCAGCAGTCTACTTGGGGGGGCGAACACCGGGGAGCTGTTTTTT. Full variable domain (missing parts from reference TRBV28 and TRBJ2-2): DVKVTQSSRYLVKRTGEKVFLECVQDMDHENMFWYRQDPGLGLRLIYFSYDVKMKEKGDIPEGYSVSREKKERFSLILESASTNQTSMYLCASSLLGGANTGELFFGEGSRLTVL.

The chain employs TRBV7-3 and TRBJ2-2, with a tentative D call TRBD1 (6 bases). From germline, CDR1 is SGHTA and CDR2 FQGTGA. The CDR3 covers 14 residues. The V end lost 7 bases, the J end lost 3 bases, and 12 bases lay between the germline ends. The CDR3 loop reads CASKVDRYTGELFF. The CDR3, as DNA: TGTGCCAGCAAAGTGGACAGATACACCGGGGAGCTGTTTTTT. Using reference TRBV7-3 and TRBJ2-2 for the parts outside the CDR3, the full variable domain is GAGVSQTPSNKVTEKGKYVELRCDPISGHTALYWYRQSLGQGPEFLIYFQGTGAADDSGLPNDRFFAVRPEGSVSTLKIQRTERGDSAVYLCASKVDRYTGELFFGEGSRLTVL.

CDR3 sequence reads: CASSQDRADQPQHF. CDR3 DNA sequence: TGCGCCAGCAGCCAAGACAGGGCCGATCAGCCCCAGCATTTT. This chain connects TRBV4-1 to TRBJ1-5; possibly TRBD1 for D (5 bases). Deletions cut 0 bases from V and 5 bases from J, with 8 bases between. The germline CDR1 and CDR2 sequences are MGHRA and YSYEKL. The length of the CDR3 is 14 residues.

V gene TRBV6-2 or TRBV6-3 combines with J gene TRBJ1-6; D remains ambiguous. The V and J ends lost 5 bases and 6 bases respectively, with 11 bases between them. The CDR3 contains 14 residues. The V gene's germline CDR1 is MNHEY and CDR2 SVGEGT. The CDR3 protein is CASSLTVANSPLHF. The CDR3, as DNA: TGTGCCAGCAGTCTGACGGTAGCTAATTCACCCCTCCACTTT.

J is TRBJ2-1 and V is TRBV19, with 8 bases aligning to TRBD1. V lost 6 bases to trimming and J lost 9 bases; unmatched junction nucleotides: 4. The CDR3 has 12 amino acids. Germline V CDR1 and CDR2: LNHDA, SQIVND (reference sequence). In nucleotides, the CDR3 is TGTGCCAGTAGCATCGACAGGGGTGAGCAGTTCTTC. Protein product: CASSIDRGEQFF.

The chain links TRBV30 to TRBJ1-1, with 9 positions matching TRBD1. Unmatched junction bases numbered 3, after V lost 5 bases and J lost 5 bases. The CDR3 is made up of 12 amino acids. Germline loops: CDR1 GTSNPN, CDR2 SVGIG (reference sequence). Written as DNA, the CDR3 is TGTGCCTGGGGCGACAGGGGGACTGAAGCTTTCTTT. Encoded protein: CAWGDRGTEAFF.

The CDR3 nucleotides are TGTGCCAGCAGCCCACCCCGGCTAGCGGGAGGAGGCGGTGAGCAGTTCTTC. Translating it yields CASSPPRLAGGGGEQFF. The chain combines TRBV14 with TRBJ2-1; 11 bases match TRBD2. Germline V gene lookup returns CDR1 SGHDN and CDR2 FVKESK. The CDR3 is 17 amino acids. Trimming cost V 4 bases and J 9 bases; bases outside gene matches: 14.

The chain is built from TRBV6-1 and TRBJ2-7; maybe TRBD2 (6 bases). The CDR3 is 16 amino acids. V was pared by 2 bases and J by 3 bases, with 17 bases between. In germline, CDR1 is MNHNS, CDR2 SASEGT. DNA of the CDR3: TGTGCCAGCAGTGAACTAATCCCCAGGGACTTCTACGAGCAGTACTTC. This codes for CASSELIPRDFYEQYF.

V usage is TRBV27 and J usage is TRBJ1-1; 11 bases agree with TRBD1. This CDR3 comprises 15 residues. V was pared by 6 bases and J by 6 bases, with 9 bases of the junction left unmatched. Germline CDR1 reads MNHEY; CDR2 reads SMNVEV (reference sequence). The chain's CDR3 is CASSWTGGSGAEAFF. CDR3 in DNA: TGTGCCAGCAGCTGGACAGGGGGCAGTGGCGCTGAAGCTTTCTTT.

This sequence joins TRBV15 and TRBJ2-2, with D perhaps TRBD1 (5 bases). The V gene's germline CDR1 is LNHNV and CDR2 YYDKDF (reference sequence). The V and J ends lost 3 bases and 0 bases respectively, with 11 bases between them. The CDR3 has 16 amino acids. CDR3 residues: CATSSRQRSNTGELFF. The DNA of the CDR3 is TGTGCCACCAGCAGTAGACAGCGATCGAACACCGGGGAGCTGTTTTTT.

This clone was picked up one time. V is TRBV6-4 and J is TRBJ2-6; 7 bases line up with TRBD2. Germline CDR1 reads MRHNA; CDR2 reads SNTAGT. With 5 bases clipped from V and 0 bases from J, the junction kept 1 base outside the gene matches. This CDR3 comprises 15 residues. CDR3 loop: CASSPGGSGANVLTF. CDR3 DNA: TGTGCCAGCAGTCCGGGGGGCTCTGGGGCCAACGTCCTGACTTTC.

This clone appeared once. This chain links TRBV19 with TRBJ1-3; 11 positions agree with TRBD1. The CDR3 has 15 amino acids. Per the germline V gene, CDR1 is LNHDA and CDR2 is SQIVND (reference sequence). V was clipped by 6 bases and J by 2 bases; unmatched bases: 3. The CDR3: CASRRTGGTGNTIYF. In DNA form, the CDR3 reads TGTGCCAGTAGAAGGACAGGGGGCACTGGAAACACCATATATTTT.

This clone was seen a single time. This sequence joins TRBV5-1 and TRBJ2-7; TRBD1 matches at 7 bases. The CDR3 sequence is 15 residues long. J was trimmed by 2 bases and V by 2 bases; bases with no gene match: 7. Per the germline V gene, CDR1 is SGHRS and CDR2 is YFSETQ. The CDR3 DNA reads as TGCGCCAGCAGCTTTTCCGGGACAGCGCCCTACGAGCAGTACTTC. Its protein is CASSFSGTAPYEQYF.

The CDR3, as DNA: TGTGCCAGCAGCTTGGGGCTCACAGATACGCAGTATTTT. Translating gives CASSLGLTDTQYF. The chain carries TRBV5-4 and TRBJ2-3; D uncertain. V lost 0 bases and J 2 bases, leaving 4 bases between the germline ends. The CDR3 contains 13 residues. CDR1 and CDR2 (germline): SGHNT, YYREEE (reference sequence).

The chain carries TRBV4-1 and TRBJ1-2; D ambiguous. V was clipped by 1 base and J by 1 base, with 10 bases between them. The CDR3 has 15 residues. Germline assignment: CDR1 MGHRA and CDR2 YSYEKL. The CDR3 DNA reads as TGCGCCAGCAGCCAAGTTGCAGGCGATAACTATGGCTACACCTTC. This encodes CASSQVAGDNYGYTF.